This TCR beta chain appears in the sequencing data of a study of blood T cell repertoires in COVID-19. Study-level information: Both acute and convalescent COVID-19 samples were obtained from the United States, Italy and Spain. The analysed material was cDNA or gDNA that came from T cells, B-cell-depleted T cells, or PBMCs.

Germline V lookup: CDR1 SNHLY, CDR2 FYNNEI. This CDR3 region has 13 residues. V was clipped by 5 bases and J by 3 bases, with 9 bases between them. How the authors handled the data: Estimated nucleated cell counts came from reference gene primer amplification. The data were produced by immunoSEQ multiplex PCR, yet TCRdb's version contains in-frame clones alone and is incomplete. The V and J calls and clone size are taken from that table; D and trimming were inferred from the DNA. Counted here are roughly 34,000 clones, about nine tenths occurring once; the ten biggest clones make up about 26%. This clonotype was sampled from a woman older than 75 with active or convalescent COVID-19. Sequenced: peripheral blood. The genes are TRBV2 and TRBJ2-3, with a weak D call TRBD1 (5 bases). This chain's CDR3 is CASSNDRTDTQYF. For the CDR3, the DNA is TGTGCCAGCAGTAACGACAGAACAGATACGCAGTATTTT.